The 30 T cell receptor beta chains given below trace back to one sample, sequenced in a study of cytomegalovirus exposure and HLA in healthy donors. PCR employed 60 Vbeta and 13 Jbeta primers. Only in-frame clones appear in the TCRdb table, and some are missing; sequencing was by immunoSEQ multiplex PCR. This table holds a few hundred thousand clones, roughly 80% found once. Sequenced sample: PBMCs. The receptor set was obtained from a girl aged 2-10 years in good health and CMV-seronegative.

The genes are TRBV27 and TRBJ2-1; D possibly corresponds to TRBD2 (7 bases). Trimming removed 6 bases from V and 7 bases from J, with 34 bases in between. CDR1 MNHEY and CDR2 SMNVEV come from the germline V gene (reference sequence). The CDR3 runs to 20 residues. CDR3 sequence (DNA): TGTGCCAGCAGACACAAACTAGCGAATTGTTGTCCGTCAGGGGATAATGAGCAGTTCTTC. The encoded protein is CASRHKLANCCPSGDNEQFF.

J is TRBJ2-4 and V is TRBV19; 7 positions agree with TRBD1. The ends lost 1 base at V and 2 bases at J; junction bases unmatched: 8. Germline-derived CDR1 and CDR2 are LNHDA and SQIVND (reference sequence). The CDR3 loop spans 17 amino acids. DNA for the CDR3: TGTGCCAGTAGTATAGTAGGGCAGGGGGTTACCAAAAACATTCAGTACTTC. This sequence encodes CASSIVGQGVTKNIQYF. Full variable domain (remainder filled in from reference TRBV19 and TRBJ2-4): DGGITQSPKYLFRKEGQNVTLSCEQNLNHDAMYWYRQDPGQGLRLIYYSQIVNDFQKGDIAEGYSVSREKKESFPLTVTSAQKNPTAFYLCASSIVGQGVTKNIQYFGAGTRLSVL.

CDR3 in amino acids: CASSYLTTGSGTEAFF. In DNA form, the CDR3 reads TGTGCCAGCAGTTACCTGACGACAGGGTCGGGCACTGAAGCTTTCTTT. This chain uses TRBV6-6 with TRBJ1-1; TRBD1 matches at 7 bases. The germline gives CDR1 MNHNY, CDR2 SVGAGI (reference sequence). V shed 2 bases, J shed 4 bases, and the junction held 10 bases outside the gene matches. CDR3 size: 16 residues.

V gene TRBV5-1 combines with J gene TRBJ2-2, with D possibly TRBD1 on 6 matching bases. Germline-derived CDR1 and CDR2 are SGHRS and YFSETQ. The CDR3 length is 15 residues. Trimming removed 2 bases from V and 6 bases from J, with 14 bases in between. CDR3 coding DNA: TGCGCCAGCAGCTTATCACAGGGTGGGGCCGGGGAGCTGTTTTTT. Translating it yields CASSLSQGGAGELFF.

The chain employs TRBV18 and TRBJ1-1; 8 bases agree with TRBD1. Germline V gene data show CDR1 as KGHSH and CDR2 as LQKENI. V trimming: 5 bases; J trimming: 1 base; junction bases outside the gene matches: 6. CDR3 length equals 15 residues. The CDR3 DNA reads TGTGCCAGCTCATCTATTACAGGGGGGAACACTGAAGCTTTCTTT. Its protein product is CASSSITGGNTEAFF. The variable domain in full, with the rest retrieved from reference TRBV18 and TRBJ1-1, is NAGVMQNPRHLVRRRGQEARLRCSPMKGHSHVYWYRQLPEEGLKFMVYLQKENIIDESGMPKERFSAEFPKEGPSILRIQQVVRGDSAAYFCASSSITGGNTEAFFGQGTRLTVV.

The rearrangement links TRBV9 to TRBJ2-7; perhaps TRBD1 as D (6 bases). The CDR3 has 15 residues. CDR1 and CDR2 from the germline V gene are SGDLS and YYNGEE. The V end lost 4 bases, the J end lost 2 bases, and 16 bases lay between the germline ends. The CDR3 here is CASSPDRRPTYEQYF. CDR3 nucleotide sequence: TGTGCCAGCAGCCCAGACAGGCGTCCGACCTACGAGCAGTACTTC.

This chain uses TRBV19 with TRBJ1-4, with D possibly being TRBD1 (6 bases). Germline CDR1 LNHDA, CDR2 SQIVND (reference sequence). The CDR3 totals 14 residues. V lost 3 bases and J 6 bases, leaving 11 bases between the germline ends. DNA of the CDR3: TGTGCCAGTAGTATTTGGGGGCGCGATGAAAAACTGTTTTTT. This codes for CASSIWGRDEKLFF.

CDR3: CASSLAGDRAYGYTF. For the CDR3, the DNA is TGTGCCAGCAGCTTGGCAGGGGACAGGGCCTATGGCTACACCTTC. The V gene is TRBV5-4, the J gene TRBJ1-2; 9 positions match TRBD1. Trimming removed 0 bases from V and 4 bases from J; junction bases left unmatched: 4. Per germline, CDR1 SGHNT and CDR2 YYREEE (reference sequence). This CDR3 comprises 15 residues.

This clone has more than one count but fewer than ten. The J gene is TRBJ2-7, the V gene TRBV9; tentative D call: TRBD2 (6 bases). Trimming cost V 0 bases and J 3 bases, with 13 bases left between them. This CDR3 is built from 15 residues. Germline lookup yields CDR1 SGDLS and CDR2 YYNGEE. Here the CDR3 reads CASSVDPGSVYEQYF. The CDR3 coding sequence is TGTGCCAGCAGCGTAGACCCCGGGAGTGTCTACGAGCAGTACTTC.

V and J are TRBV2 and TRBJ2-3, with TRBD2 identical over 10 bases. There are 16 residues in the CDR3. CDR1 is SNHLY, CDR2 FYNNEI, per germline. Germline trimming cut 8 bases from V and 0 bases from J; bases unmatched to any gene: 8. The CDR3 bases are TGTGCCAGCCCAACCCTAGCGGGGGAAAGCACAGATACGCAGTATTTT. It translates to CASPTLAGESTDTQYF.

This chain links TRBV10-3 with TRBJ2-1, with 9 bases matching TRBD2. This CDR3 spans 14 amino acids. The ends lost 4 bases at V and 3 bases at J; junction bases unmatched: 1. The germline V gene encodes CDR1 ENHRY and CDR2 SYGVKD. CDR3 coding DNA: TGTGCCATCAGTGTTAGCGGGGGCTACAATGAGCAGTTCTTC. This translates into CAISVSGGYNEQFF.

There are a few counts of this clone. CDR3 region: CASSLVRGQIYEQYF. The CDR3 coding sequence is TGCGCCAGCAGCTTGGTTCGGGGTCAGATCTACGAGCAGTACTTC. J is TRBJ2-7 and V is TRBV5-1, with D perhaps matching TRBD2 (5 bases). The germline V and J ends were trimmed by 0 bases and 3 bases, with 13 bases remaining between them. Per germline, CDR1 SGHRS and CDR2 YFSETQ. CDR3 length: 15 residues.

This chain uses TRBV19 with TRBJ2-5, with a possible D match to TRBD2 (5 bases). This CDR3 has 14 amino acids. The germline V gene encodes CDR1 LNHDA and CDR2 SQIVND (reference sequence). V lost 5 bases to trimming and J lost 6 bases, with 16 bases between them. The CDR3 DNA sequence: TGTGCCAGTAGTCCCTCGCCGCGGGTGAAGACCCAGTACTTC. Protein sequence: CASSPSPRVKTQYF. Filled out from reference TRBV19 and TRBJ2-5, the complete variable domain reads DGGITQSPKYLFRKEGQNVTLSCEQNLNHDAMYWYRQDPGQGLRLIYYSQIVNDFQKGDIAEGYSVSREKKESFPLTVTSAQKNPTAFYLCASSPSPRVKTQYFGPGTRLLVL.

This clone has more than one count but fewer than ten. The chain has TRBV27 and TRBJ1-2, with D possibly matching TRBD1 (5 bases). This CDR3 comprises 15 residues. CDR1 is MNHEY, CDR2 SMNVEV, per germline (reference sequence). V gave up 4 bases and J gave up 3 bases, with 15 bases separating them. In nucleotides, the CDR3 is TGTGCCAGCAGTTCCTCGGGACTGGGACACTATGGCTACACCTTC. This encodes CASSSSGLGHYGYTF.

The gene calls are TRBV9 and TRBJ2-3; the D gene is possibly TRBD2 (7 bases). CDR1 and CDR2 (germline): SGDLS, YYNGEE. This CDR3 has 15 residues. V lost 0 bases, J lost 6 bases, and 14 bases lay in between. The CDR3 nucleotides read TGTGCCAGCAGCGTAGCGGGGGGCCCCCGGGATACGCAGTATTTT. As protein: CASSVAGGPRDTQYF.

This rearrangement joins TRBV11-2 to TRBJ1-2; D unresolved. Germline V lookup: CDR1 SGHAT, CDR2 FQNNGV. This CDR3 spans 13 amino acids. V gave up 0 bases and J gave up 2 bases, with 4 bases separating them. CDR3: CASSLDPNYGYTF. The DNA for the CDR3 is TGTGCCAGCAGCTTAGATCCAAACTATGGCTACACCTTC.

This clone occurred a few times. The chain recombines TRBV18 with TRBJ1-5; 9 nucleotides line up with TRBD1. The junction had 19 bases not matched to a gene; V was cut back by 4 bases and J by 6 bases. Germline loops: CDR1 KGHSH, CDR2 LQKENI. The CDR3 covers 19 residues. The CDR3 DNA reads as TGTGCCAGCTCACTAGGACCGGGCACAGGGGGCTTGAGGGGTCAGCCCCAGCATTTT. Its translation is CASSLGPGTGGLRGQPQHF. Supplemented by reference TRBV18 and TRBJ1-5, the full variable domain reads NAGVMQNPRHLVRRRGQEARLRCSPMKGHSHVYWYRQLPEEGLKFMVYLQKENIIDESGMPKERFSAEFPKEGPSILRIQQVVRGDSAAYFCASSLGPGTGGLRGQPQHFGDGTRLSIL.

V usage is TRBV18 and J usage is TRBJ2-1; TRBD2 matches at 7 bases. Germline CDR1 and CDR2: KGHSH and LQKENI. The J segment lost 0 bases and the V segment lost 3 bases, leaving 5 bases of the junction unmatched. The CDR3 contains 16 residues. This chain's CDR3 is CASSPPPGGSYNEQFF. DNA of the CDR3: TGTGCCAGCTCACCTCCCCCGGGGGGCTCCTACAATGAGCAGTTCTTC. Full variable domain (missing parts from reference TRBV18 and TRBJ2-1): NAGVMQNPRHLVRRRGQEARLRCSPMKGHSHVYWYRQLPEEGLKFMVYLQKENIIDESGMPKERFSAEFPKEGPSILRIQQVVRGDSAAYFCASSPPPGGSYNEQFFGPGTRLTVL.

The chain uses TRBV9 and TRBJ1-2; TRBD1 might be the D (5 bases). Looked up from germline, CDR1 is SGDLS and CDR2 is YYNGEE. V gave up 5 bases and J gave up 5 bases, with 16 bases separating them. This CDR3 comprises 14 residues. CDR3 in amino acids: CASSLPGGDYGYTF. CDR3 nucleotide sequence: TGTGCCAGCAGTCTCCCGGGGGGGGATTATGGCTACACCTTC. Together with reference TRBV9 and TRBJ1-2, the CDR3 gives the full variable domain: DSGVTQTPKHLITATGQRVTLRCSPRSGDLSVYWYQQSLDQGLQFLIQYYNGEERAKGNILERFSAQQFPDLHSELNLSSLELGDSALYFCASSLPGGDYGYTFGSGTRLTVV.

V gene TRBV10-3 combines with J gene TRBJ2-3; D might be TRBD2 (6 bases). Germline-derived CDR1 and CDR2 are ENHRY and SYGVKD. V was pared by 8 bases and J by 2 bases, with 11 bases between. CDR3 length: 13 amino acids. The CDR3 here is CAIGPGLTDTQYF. In DNA, the CDR3 is TGTGCCATCGGTCCGGGACTCACAGATACGCAGTATTTT.

The J gene is TRBJ1-2, the V gene TRBV28; TRBD1 matches at 8 bases. Germline CDR1 and CDR2: MDHEN and SYDVKM. The CDR3 has 16 amino acids. J gave up 3 bases and V 2 bases, and 8 bases lay outside the gene matches. CDR3: CASSLIPRGRDYGYTF. The CDR3 bases are TGTGCCAGCAGTTTAATACCCAGGGGGCGCGACTATGGCTACACCTTC.

This clone was observed a few times. The rearrangement links TRBV19 to TRBJ1-2; 8 bases are a match to TRBD1. The CDR3 contains 16 residues. The V gene's germline CDR1 is LNHDA and CDR2 SQIVND (reference sequence). The ends lost 5 bases at V and 5 bases at J; junction bases unmatched: 13. CDR3 loop: CASSAPRDRRYYGYTF. The DNA of the CDR3 is TGTGCCAGTAGTGCCCCTAGGGACAGGAGGTATTATGGCTACACCTTC. The full variable domain, rest sourced from reference TRBV19 and TRBJ1-2, is DGGITQSPKYLFRKEGQNVTLSCEQNLNHDAMYWYRQDPGQGLRLIYYSQIVNDFQKGDIAEGYSVSREKKESFPLTVTSAQKNPTAFYLCASSAPRDRRYYGYTFGSGTRLTVV.

The CDR3 loop is CASRPSDRAGANVLTF. For the CDR3, the DNA is TGTGCCAGCAGACCCTCGGACAGGGCCGGGGCCAACGTCCTGACTTTC. J is TRBJ2-6 and V is TRBV7-9, with 8 bases identical to TRBD1. Germline lookup yields CDR1 SEHNR and CDR2 FQNEAQ (reference sequence). The CDR3 is 16 amino acids. The V and J ends lost 6 bases and 4 bases, in that order; junction bases with no gene match: 8.

CDR3 in DNA: TGTGCCAGCACCCCGAGTGGGCGGGCATGGACCGGGGAGCAGTACTTC. Protein product: CASTPSGRAWTGEQYF. The chain recombines TRBV7-9 with TRBJ2-7; maybe TRBD2 (5 bases). The V end lost 7 bases, the J end lost 7 bases, and 26 bases lay between the germline ends. The length of the CDR3 is 16 residues. Germline V lookup: CDR1 SEHNR, CDR2 FQNEAQ (reference sequence).

The sample holds a few counts of this clone. The chain uses TRBV11-1 and TRBJ2-5; 8 bases line up with TRBD1. Germline values: CDR1 SGHAT, CDR2 FQDESV (reference sequence). V was pared by 5 bases and J by 2 bases, with 4 bases of the junction left unmatched. The CDR3 is made up of 14 amino acids. The CDR3 DNA reads as TGTGCCAGCAGCCCCCGGGACAGGCAAGAGACCCAGTACTTC. Translating gives CASSPRDRQETQYF.

This chain connects TRBV19 to TRBJ2-1, with TRBD2 identical over 12 bases. The CDR3 runs 16 residues. Trimming removed 5 bases from V and 6 bases from J; junction bases left unmatched: 8. Germline lookup yields CDR1 LNHDA and CDR2 SQIVND (reference sequence). CDR3 region: CASSERLAGALNEQFF. DNA for the CDR3: TGTGCCAGTAGTGAAAGACTAGCGGGGGCCCTCAATGAGCAGTTCTTC.

In its sample, this clone was seen once. The rearrangement joins TRBV4-2 to TRBJ1-5; 7 nucleotides match TRBD1. Germline V lookup: CDR1 LGHNA, CDR2 YNFKEQ. This CDR3 spans 19 amino acids. The junction had 18 bases not matched to a gene; V was cut back by 4 bases and J by 3 bases. The CDR3 spells CASSPCTRLGTDFNQPQHF. CDR3 in DNA: TGTGCCAGCAGCCCGTGTACCCGCCTTGGGACAGACTTCAATCAGCCCCAGCATTTT.

The J gene is TRBJ2-7, the V gene TRBV30, with 8 bases that match TRBD1. There are 14 residues in the CDR3. Germline CDR1 is GTSNPN and CDR2 is SVGIG (reference sequence). J lost 2 bases, V lost 4 bases, and 7 bases had no gene match. DNA for the CDR3: TGTGCCTGGAACATCGGACAGGGAACCTACGAGCAGTACTTC. It is translated as CAWNIGQGTYEQYF. The full variable domain, with the rest looked up from reference TRBV30 and TRBJ2-7, is SQTIHQWPATLVQPVGSPLSLECTVEGTSNPNLYWYRQAAGRGLQLLFYSVGIGQISSEVPQNLSASRPQDRQFILSSKKLLLSDSGFYLCAWNIGQGTYEQYFGPGTRLTVT.

The chain employs TRBV28 and TRBJ1-3; a weak D match, TRBD1 (6 bases). Per germline, CDR1 MDHEN and CDR2 SYDVKM. Deletions cut 10 bases from V and 0 bases from J, with 13 bases between. The CDR3 length is 14 residues. The CDR3 DNA is TGTGCCACCGCGCGGACAGTCTCTGGAAACACCATATATTTT. As protein: CATARTVSGNTIYF.

This sequence joins TRBV4-2 and TRBJ1-4; 7 bases match TRBD1. Germline-derived CDR1 and CDR2 are LGHNA and YNFKEQ. The trim removed 1 base at V and 8 bases at J, leaving 13 bases unmatched. The CDR3 is 17 residues long. The DNA for the CDR3 is TGTGCCAGCAGCCAAGCTGACTCCCAACAGGGGCACGAAAAACTGTTTTTT. It encodes CASSQADSQQGHEKLFF.